This T cell receptor (beta chain) was recovered during a study of T-cell memory formation after mild COVID-19 (dated by TCRdb to the early 2020s). Regarding the complete study: TCR sequence clusters from the two donors were largely donor specific. Two young, previously healthy adult volunteers made up the cohort, one male and one female. Longitudinal TCRalpha and TCRbeta repertoire sequencing tracked T-cell clones expanding and contracting after mild COVID-19 in a couple of donors.

The instrument given in TCRdb is Illumina NovaSeq 6000. cDNA libraries for TCRalpha and TCRbeta were prepared by 5'RACE using constant-segment primers, with sample barcodes and unique molecular identifiers added. RNA was extracted from every sample with Trizol reagent. Libraries were amplified in two PCR steps, with a second sample barcode and Illumina TruSeq adapters added in the second step. Sequencing of libraries was performed on an Illumina NovaSeq with 2 x 150 bp paired-end reads. The authors' pipeline ran thus. Reads were demultiplexed and collapsed into UMI-guided consensus sequences with migec v1.2.7. Using mixcr v2.1.11, UMI consensuses were aligned to TRA and TRB V and J templates and then assembled into clonotypes. A clonotype was counted as expanded or contracted only when both edgeR and NoisET called the clonotype significant, with the noise models trained on biological replicates. For edgeR calls, the thresholds were a false discovery rate-adjusted p below 0.01 and a log2 fold-change of 1. As an exploratory analysis of dynamics, max-normalized trajectories of the 1000 most abundant clonotypes were examined with PCA combined with hierarchical clustering. Separately sequenced CD4+ and CD8+ repertoires were used to assign the CD4 or CD8 phenotype of responding clones. The public reads were quality trimmed at Q25 with fastp and then assembled into clones with MiXCR by TCRdb, keeping productive beta chains. Each entry is one CDR3 protein sequence, shown with its most common DNA and genes. V and J calls and clone size were set by TCRdb, not the authors. The sample table lists 50,000 or so distinct CDR3 sequences, roughly a tenth of them with a count of one. Over 9.5% of the sample belongs to the ten largest clones.

What the study reported, not specific to this receptor: The study covered only two mild cases, and larger cohorts including severe cases with pre-infection samples were considered necessary. From day 15 to 85, contracting clones showed balanced CD4/CD8 phenotypes, whereas a second wave of clones that expanded from day 15 to 37 leaned towards CD4+. SARS-CoV-2 specificity was not confirmed for the second-wave clones peaking on day 37. Contracting CD4+ clones appeared mostly in the CM and EM memory subsets, whereas CD8+ clones were enriched in EMRA. Some responding clones were found in pre-infection memory, which suggests that pre-existing cross-reactive memory T cells took part in the SARS-CoV-2 response.

PBMCs were isolated by Ficoll-Paque density gradient centrifugation. Many counts were recorded for this clonotype. Its antigen is currently not known. Base qualities are missing; no much larger clone stands one base away. The junction shows trimming of 0 bases on V and 4 bases on J, plus 6 bases between the germline ends. The cysteine opens and the phenylalanine closes a CDR3 of 13 amino acids. Kept here is only the CDR3 DNA, which spans 39 bases and is read in frame from base 1. CDR1 and CDR2, per the germline V gene, are SGHAT and FQNNGV. The chain joins TRBV11-2 to TRBJ1-2, with the D segment identity uncertain. Sequencing was performed on PBMCs or a T cell subset sorted from them (not recorded which). The TCR originated in an adult woman who had mild COVID-19 (a few samples of this study predate the infection). The sample titles of this study are shuffled in the database, so cell type and time point are left out; the donor was told from shared clones. The DNA reads as follows: TGTGCCAGCAGCTTAGATTGGGGCTATGGCTACACCTTC. Its coded protein is CASSLDWGYGYTF.